This T cell receptor (beta chain) was found in a study of radiation and T cells in renal cell carcinoma. This sample's time point: baseline pretreatment blood. Treatment here: 15 Gy SBRT to primary tumor, nephrectomy 4 weeks later. After SBRT, blood was collected at 2 and 4 weeks, plus baseline. Assay used: immunoSEQ multiplex PCR; TCRdb lists only in-frame clones, some missing. The sample includes approximately 120,000 clones, about four fifths of them seen just once. This clone was found a few times. CDR1 is SNHLY and CDR2 is FYNNEI in the germline V gene. V was pared by 3 bases and J by 5 bases, with 16 bases between. The CDR3 runs to 15 residues.

The genes are TRBV2 and TRBJ1-1; the D gene is possibly TRBD1 (6 bases). Source: blood, taken from a patient whose treatment included radiotherapy and nephrectomy. This receptor was obtained from a woman between 55 and 75 years old with renal cell carcinoma. The CDR3 sequence is CASSDRGLPWTEAFF. The CDR3 nucleotides are TGTGCCAGCAGTGACAGGGGACTCCCATGGACTGAAGCTTTCTTT.